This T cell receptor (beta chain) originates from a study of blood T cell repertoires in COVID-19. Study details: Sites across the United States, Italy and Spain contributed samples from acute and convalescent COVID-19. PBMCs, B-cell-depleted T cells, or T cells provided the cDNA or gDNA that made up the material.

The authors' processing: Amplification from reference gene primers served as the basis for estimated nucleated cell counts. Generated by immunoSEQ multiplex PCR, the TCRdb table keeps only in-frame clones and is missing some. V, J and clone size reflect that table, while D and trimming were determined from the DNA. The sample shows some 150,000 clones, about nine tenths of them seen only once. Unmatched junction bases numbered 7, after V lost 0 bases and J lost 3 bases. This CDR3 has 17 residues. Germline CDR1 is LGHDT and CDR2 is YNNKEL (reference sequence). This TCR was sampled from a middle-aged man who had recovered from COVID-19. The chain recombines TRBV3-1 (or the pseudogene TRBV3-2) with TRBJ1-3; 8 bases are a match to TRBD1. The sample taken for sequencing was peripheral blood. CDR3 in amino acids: CASSQDKAGGFGNTIYF. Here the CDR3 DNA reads TGTGCCAGCAGCCAAGATAAGGCAGGGGGCTTTGGAAACACCATATATTTT.